Below are 14 T cell receptor beta chains sequenced from a single sample in a study of CD8 T cells in Susac syndrome. RNA totalling about 0.45 to 1 ug underwent reverse transcription with random hexamers. TCRdb re-derived calls from the immunoSEQ multiplex PCR reads in MiXCR, one entry per CDR3 protein. The sample includes about 140,000 distinct CDR3 sequences, 95% of them seen just once. The sample was CD4+ T cells from PBMCs. The receptor source for this set is a human donor with Susac syndrome.

This rearrangement joins TRBV7-9 to TRBJ2-2; unclear D gene. V was pared by 1 base and J by 0 bases, with 9 bases between. The germline V gene has CDR1 SEHNR and CDR2 FQNEAQ (reference sequence). The CDR3 spans 16 residues. For the CDR3, the DNA is TGTGCCAGCAGCTTAGGGCCGAACGCGAACACCGGGGAGCTGTTTTTT. Amino acids: CASSLGPNANTGELFF.

The gene calls are TRBV20-1 and TRBJ2-1; 11 bases agree with TRBD2. The germline CDR1 and CDR2 sequences are DFQATT and SNEGSKA (reference sequence). V was pared by 5 bases and J by 10 bases, with 7 bases of the junction left unmatched. The CDR3 sequence is 13 residues long. CDR3 sequence (DNA): TGCAGTGCTTCGGGACTAGCGGTTCGGGAGCAGTTCTTC. Protein: CSASGLAVREQFF.

CDR3: CASSQGASGINEQFF. CDR3 DNA sequence: TGTGCCAGCAGCCAAGGGGCTAGCGGGATTAATGAGCAGTTCTTC. The J gene is TRBJ2-1, the V gene TRBV3-1; 9 bases match TRBD2. This CDR3 has 15 amino acids. V was pared by 1 base and J by 7 bases, with 5 bases of the junction left unmatched. Germline-derived CDR1 and CDR2 are LGHDT and YNNKEL (reference sequence).

V and J are TRBV30 and TRBJ1-3; the D gene is possibly TRBD1 (5 bases). This CDR3 has 15 amino acids. Between the trimmed V and J ends, which lost 2 bases and 2 bases, there was a span of 13 bases. Germline CDR1 reads GTSNPN; CDR2 reads SVGIG (reference sequence). The CDR3 here is CAWSFPGRPGNTIYF. CDR3 in DNA: TGTGCCTGGAGTTTCCCGGGACGCCCTGGAAACACCATATATTTT.

CDR3 bases: TGTGCCAGCAGCTTAGCGGTAGCCACCTGGCCCCAGCATTTT. Protein sequence: CASSLAVATWPQHF. V and J are TRBV7-8 and TRBJ1-5; D unclear. The CDR3 sequence is 14 residues long. Germline V gene sequence: CDR1 SGHVS, CDR2 FQNEAQ. Trimming left V 0 bases short and J 9 bases short, with 12 bases between.

This chain's CDR3 is CASSLLAQISYNEQFF. Here the CDR3 DNA reads TGTGCCAGCAGCTTACTTGCCCAGATCTCCTACAATGAGCAGTTCTTC. This sequence joins TRBV7-2 and TRBJ2-1; unclear D gene. CDR3 size: 16 residues. The germline CDR1 and CDR2 sequences are SGHTA and FQGNSA. V lost 2 bases and J lost 0, with 11 bases in between.

The chain joins TRBV30 to TRBJ1-3; TRBD1 matches at 9 bases. Trimming at V came to 4 bases and at J to 0 bases, leaving 4 bases not matched to a gene. Germline values: CDR1 GTSNPN, CDR2 SVGIG (reference sequence). This CDR3 region has 15 residues. The CDR3 protein is CAWIPGQGSGNTIYF. The CDR3 region has the DNA TGTGCCTGGATTCCGGGACAGGGCTCTGGAAACACCATATATTTT.

This clonotype was counted between two and nine times. This CDR3 is CASSPTASNYGYTF. For the CDR3, the DNA is TGTGCCAGCTCACCAACTGCGAGTAACTATGGCTACACCTTC. V is TRBV18 and J is TRBJ1-2; D is uncertain. The V gene lost 2 bases and the J gene lost 1 base, with 8 bases spanning the gap. The CDR3 runs 14 residues. Germline V lookup: CDR1 KGHSH, CDR2 LQKENI.

The rearrangement links TRBV11-1 to TRBJ1-2; a weak D match, TRBD1 (5 bases). Looked up from germline, CDR1 is SGHAT and CDR2 is FQDESV (reference sequence). This CDR3 spans 13 amino acids. With 6 bases removed from V and 8 bases from J, the gap between germline ends came to 16 bases. The CDR3 loop reads CASRLQGSWGYTF. CDR3 DNA: TGTGCCAGCAGACTCCAGGGTTCGTGGGGCTACACCTTC.

The chain carries TRBV15 and TRBJ1-2, with 9 positions matching TRBD1. The V and J ends lost 3 bases and 2 bases, in that order; junction bases with no gene match: 4. This CDR3 comprises 15 residues. Germline CDR1 reads LNHNV; CDR2 reads YYDKDF (reference sequence). The CDR3 spells CATSRGDRVNYGYTF. The CDR3 bases are TGTGCCACCAGCAGGGGGGACAGGGTCAACTATGGCTACACCTTC.

The genes are TRBV20-1 and TRBJ2-4, with 10 bases that match TRBD1. The CDR3 spans 14 residues. Trimming removed 0 bases from V and 7 bases from J; junction bases left unmatched: 3. Germline assignment: CDR1 DFQATT and CDR2 SNEGSKA (reference sequence). The CDR3 DNA reads as TGCAGTGCTAGAGAGGGGACAGGGGCGAACATTCAGTACTTC. Its protein product is CSAREGTGANIQYF.

V gene TRBV5-1 combines with J gene TRBJ1-2; the match to TRBD1 covers 7 bases. Germline lookup yields CDR1 SGHRS and CDR2 YFSETQ. CDR3 size: 14 residues. V dropped 3 bases and J dropped 4; count of bases not matched to a gene: 6. CDR3 bases: TGCGCCAGCAGCTGGGAGGGACAGCCCTATGGCTACACCTTC. The encoded protein is CASSWEGQPYGYTF.

The chain joins TRBV2 to TRBJ2-2; no reliable D call. V was shortened by 4 bases and J by 6 bases, with 15 bases between the two germline ends. The CDR3 is 15 amino acids. Germline-derived CDR1 and CDR2 are SNHLY and FYNNEI. The CDR3 region has the DNA TGTGCCAGCAGTGGAAGGGTTCTTAACGCCGGGGAGCTGTTTTTT. Translation gives CASSGRVLNAGELFF.

The J gene is TRBJ2-7, the V gene TRBV6-6, with D perhaps TRBD1 or TRBD2 (6 bases each). V lost 7 bases to trimming and J lost 0 bases, with 19 bases between them. Germline V gene lookup returns CDR1 MNHNY and CDR2 SVGAGI (reference sequence). The CDR3 contains 16 residues. The CDR3, as DNA: TGTGCCAGCAAAGGGGGACTTGGGGAACCCTCCTACGAGCAGTACTTC. This sequence encodes CASKGGLGEPSYEQYF.